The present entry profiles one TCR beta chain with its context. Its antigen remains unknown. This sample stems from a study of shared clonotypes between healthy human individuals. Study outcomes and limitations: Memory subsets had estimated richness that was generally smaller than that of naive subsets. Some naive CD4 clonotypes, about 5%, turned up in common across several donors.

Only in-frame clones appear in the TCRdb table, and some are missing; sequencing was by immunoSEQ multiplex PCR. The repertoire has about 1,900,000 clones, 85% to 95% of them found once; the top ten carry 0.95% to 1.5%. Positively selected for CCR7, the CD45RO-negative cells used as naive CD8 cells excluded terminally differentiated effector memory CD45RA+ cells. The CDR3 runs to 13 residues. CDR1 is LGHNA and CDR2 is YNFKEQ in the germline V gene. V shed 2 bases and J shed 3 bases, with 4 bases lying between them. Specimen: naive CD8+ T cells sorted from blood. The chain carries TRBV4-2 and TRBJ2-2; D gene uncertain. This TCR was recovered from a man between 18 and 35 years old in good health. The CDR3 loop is CASSQQDTGELFF. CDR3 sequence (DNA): TGTGCCAGCAGCCAACAGGACACCGGGGAGCTGTTTTTT.